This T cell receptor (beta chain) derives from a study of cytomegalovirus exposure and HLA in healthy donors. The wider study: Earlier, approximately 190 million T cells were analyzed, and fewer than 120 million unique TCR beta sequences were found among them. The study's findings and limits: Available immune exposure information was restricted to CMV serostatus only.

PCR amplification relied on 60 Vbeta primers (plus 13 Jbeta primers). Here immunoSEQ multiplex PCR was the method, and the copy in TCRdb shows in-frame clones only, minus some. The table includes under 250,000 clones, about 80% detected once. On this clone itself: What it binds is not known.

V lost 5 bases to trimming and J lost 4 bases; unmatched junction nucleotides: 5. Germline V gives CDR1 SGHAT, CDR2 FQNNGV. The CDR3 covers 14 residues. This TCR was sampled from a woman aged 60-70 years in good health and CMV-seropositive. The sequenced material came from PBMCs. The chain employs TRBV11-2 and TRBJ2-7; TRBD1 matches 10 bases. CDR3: CASSQWDRGYEQYF. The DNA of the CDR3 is TGTGCCAGCAGCCAATGGGACAGGGGATACGAGCAGTACTTC.